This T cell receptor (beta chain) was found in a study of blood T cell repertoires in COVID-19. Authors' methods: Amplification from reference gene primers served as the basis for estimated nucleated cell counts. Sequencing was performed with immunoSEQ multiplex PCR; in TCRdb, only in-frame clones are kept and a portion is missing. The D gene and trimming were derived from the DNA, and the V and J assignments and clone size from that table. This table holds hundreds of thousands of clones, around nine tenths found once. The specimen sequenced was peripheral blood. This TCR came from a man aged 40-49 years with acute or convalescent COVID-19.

The chain's CDR3 is CASSQGPGANVLTF. For the CDR3, the DNA is TGCGCCAGCAGCCAAGGGCCCGGGGCCAACGTCCTGACTTTC. This sequence joins TRBV4-1 and TRBJ2-6; no clear D. This CDR3 is 14 amino acids long. Germline values: CDR1 MGHRA, CDR2 YSYEKL. V lost 1 base and J 4 bases, leaving 5 bases between the germline ends.